This T cell receptor (beta chain) originates from a study of beta chain features in type 1 diabetes. About the study: Summed over all samples, the examined sorted cells came to about 110 million.

Study-wide results and caveats: For TCRB rearrangement, an influence of HLA type remained unresolved here.

The germline CDR1 and CDR2 sequences are MDHEN and SYDVKM. This CDR3 is 14 amino acids long. With 6 bases clipped from V and 4 bases from J, the junction kept 4 bases outside the gene matches. As every portion of the isolated RNA was reverse transcribed, the sequencing read expressed TCRB transcripts. It was found that naive, central memory and regulatory T cell samples averaged about 4 million reads. TCRdb's copy holds only in-frame clones and misses some; the assay was immunoSEQ multiplex PCR. The data contain about 360,000 clones, about 12% of them singletons. Remarks on this clone: Antigen unknown.

Sequenced sample: naive CD4+ T cells from blood. The sequence was obtained from a man aged 18-30 years in good health. The chain recombines TRBV28 with TRBJ1-2; 11 bases match TRBD1. The CDR3 loop is CASSPGTGGYGYTF. The CDR3 nucleotides are TGTGCCAGCAGCCCGGGGACAGGGGGCTATGGCTACACCTTC.